This TCR beta chain was observed in a study of CD8 T cell repertoires and HIV-1 epitope variants. Study background: Each of Twenty-five Gag and Nef epitope peptides stimulated a separate culture.

Profiling relied on immunoSEQ multiplex PCR, and the TCRdb table lists in-frame clones only, not all of them. Altogether 80,000 to 95,000 clones are present, over 70% being singletons, with the ten largest covering about a quarter. The receptor was derived from a male donor with HIV. Sequencing was performed on uncultured baseline CD8+ T cells from peripheral blood mononuclear cells (PBMCs).

CDR3 region: CASSITPDEQYF. The CDR3 region has the DNA TGTGCCAGCAGTATCACACCTGACGAGCAGTACTTC. This chain connects TRBV27 to TRBJ2-7; D unclear. CDR3 length: 12 residues. With 5 bases removed from V and 5 bases from J, the gap between germline ends came to 10 bases. Germline CDR1 reads MNHEY; CDR2 reads SMNVEV (reference sequence).